Detailed here is one T cell receptor (beta chain). Antigen specificity is unknown. The data stem from a study of T cell responses to AZD1222 COVID-19 vaccine. The study's findings and limits: Vaccine-associated CD4 TCRs spanned spike, dominant at 160-218 and 743-854. Baseline serostatus was positive in only six AZD1222 recipients. Spike-specific TCR depth and breadth grew after two AZD1222 doses.

Sequencing was performed with immunoSEQ multiplex PCR; in TCRdb, only in-frame clones are kept and a portion is missing. There are roughly 180,000 clones in the sample; more than 80% occur only once, and 6.9% lies in the top ten. The V and J ends lost 4 bases and 2 bases, in that order; junction bases with no gene match: 10. Germline V lookup: CDR1 KGHSH, CDR2 LQKENI. The CDR3 is made up of 18 amino acids. The sequence was obtained from an adult in good health. The chain combines TRBV18 with TRBJ2-2; 10 bases line up with TRBD1. The sample here was peripheral blood, taken on day 0 of AZD1222 vaccination. CDR3 sequence (DNA): TGTGCCAGCTCACTGAGGGACAGGGGCCCATTTAACACCGGGGAGCTGTTTTTT. Its translation: CASSLRDRGPFNTGELFF.